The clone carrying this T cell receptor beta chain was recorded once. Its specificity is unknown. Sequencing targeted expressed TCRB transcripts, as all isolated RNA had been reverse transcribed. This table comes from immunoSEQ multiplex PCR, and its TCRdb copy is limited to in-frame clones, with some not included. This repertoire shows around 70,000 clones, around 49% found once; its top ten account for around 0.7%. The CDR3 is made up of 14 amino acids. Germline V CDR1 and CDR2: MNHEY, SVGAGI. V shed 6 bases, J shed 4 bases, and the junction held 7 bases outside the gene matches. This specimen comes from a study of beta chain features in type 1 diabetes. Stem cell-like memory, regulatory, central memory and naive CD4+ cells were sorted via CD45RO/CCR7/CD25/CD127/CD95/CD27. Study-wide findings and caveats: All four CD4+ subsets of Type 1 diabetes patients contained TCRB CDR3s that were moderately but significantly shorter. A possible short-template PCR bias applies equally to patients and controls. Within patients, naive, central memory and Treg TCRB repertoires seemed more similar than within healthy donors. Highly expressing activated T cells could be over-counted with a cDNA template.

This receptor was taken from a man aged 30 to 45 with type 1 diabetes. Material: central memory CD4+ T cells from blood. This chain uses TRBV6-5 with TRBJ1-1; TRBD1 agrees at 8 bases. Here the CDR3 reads CASRSGGVGTEAFF. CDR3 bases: TGTGCCAGCAGGTCAGGGGGCGTGGGCACTGAAGCTTTCTTT.